These T cell receptor beta chains were read from a single sample in a study of breast tumors, draining lymph nodes, adjacent tissues. TCRdb recomputed calls from the multiplex PCR reads with MiXCR, one row per CDR3 protein. The sample records around 130,000 distinct CDR3 sequences, 20% to 25% being singletons. The sample was axillary lymph node tissue. The receptor source for this set is a female donor with breast cancer. Some clones in this sample may be carry-over from other donors' samples. Each CDR3 is given with its conserved first and last residue. D genes are given only for firm matches. Clone size is stated in some rows and not others, as once, few, many or a class when expanded.

J gene,D gene,V gene,clone size,CDR3 DNA,CDR3 protein
TRBJ1-4,NA,TRBV4-1,many,TGCGCCAGCAGCCTCCGGGATAATGAAAAACTGTTTTTT,CASSLRDNEKLFF
TRBJ2-5,TRBD2,TRBV20-1,many,TGCAGTGCTACGAAGACTAGCGGGAGTGTCGGGACCCAGTACTTC,CSATKTSGSVGTQYF
TRBJ2-7,NA,TRBV19,many,TGTGCCAGTAGTATCCGGCCTCACAGCTCCTACGAGCAGTACTTC,CASSIRPHSSYEQYF
TRBJ2-5,NA,TRBV29-1,many,TGCAGCGTTGAATTGGAGACCCAGTACTTC,CSVELETQYF
TRBJ2-3,TRBD2,TRBV7-3,many,TGTGCCAGCAGCCAACGACTAGCGGGAGGGCCGGATACGCAGTATTTT,CASSQRLAGGPDTQYF
TRBJ1-3,TRBD1,TRBV20-1,NA,TGCAGTGCTAGAGATAGGACAGGGCTAACTGGAAACACCATATATTTT,CSARDRTGLTGNTIYF
TRBJ2-5,NA,TRBV10-2,NA,TGCGCCAGCGTGGGGGGACTGGGAAAGACCCAGTACTTC,CASVGGLGKTQYF
TRBJ2-5,NA,TRBV6-5,many,TGTGCCAGCAGTAGGGACCGTAGGGGAGAGACCCAGTACTTC,CASSRDRRGETQYF
TRBJ1-5,NA,TRBV19,few,TGTGCCAGTAGTGAAGGGGCGACGCAGCCCCAGCATTTT,CASSEGATQPQHF
TRBJ2-7,TRBD2,TRBV4-1,many,TGCGCCAGCAGCCAAACCCTAGCGGGAGCCTACGAGCAGTACTTC,CASSQTLAGAYEQYF
TRBJ1-2,NA,TRBV24-1,many,TGTGCCACCAGTGATCCTATAAGGACGCGAGGCTACACCTTC,CATSDPIRTRGYTF
TRBJ1-6,NA,TRBV30,many,TGTGCCTGGAGCGGGACACGGGAGACCCTCCACTTT,CAWSGTRETLHF
TRBJ1-4,NA,TRBV6-6,many,TGTGCCAGCAGTTACCCGGGGGAGAAGGGTGAAAAACTGTTTTTT,CASSYPGEKGEKLFF
TRBJ2-7,NA,TRBV3-1,many,TGTGCCAGCAGCCAACCCGGGCCTCAATCCTACGAGCAGTACTTC,CASSQPGPQSYEQYF
TRBJ2-3,TRBD1,TRBV20-1,many,TGCAGTGCATCGACAGGGGGAAGGTCAGATACGCAGTATTTT,CSASTGGRSDTQYF
TRBJ1-2,NA,TRBV29-1,many,TGCAGCGCTCGAGAGGGGGTTAATGGCTACACCTTC,CSAREGVNGYTF
TRBJ2-7,NA,TRBV5-1,many,TGCGCCAGCAGCCCACGATCTTGGGGCTCAACCCTATCCAACGAGCAGTACTTC,CASSPRSWGSTLSNEQYF
TRBJ2-5,TRBD1,TRBV19,NA,TGTGCCAGTAGCGGACAGGGGGCGGGAGAGACCCAGCACTTC,CASSGQGAGETQHF
TRBJ1-2,NA,TRBV2,many,TGTGCCAGCAGTTTTCCCCTTGGGGGTGGCTACACCTTC,CASSFPLGGGYTF
TRBJ2-3,TRBD2,TRBV19,many,TGTGCCAGTAGTATTGGCCGGACTAGCGGGTCTAGCACAGATACGCAGTATTTT,CASSIGRTSGSSTDTQYF
TRBJ1-2,NA,TRBV20-1,many,TGCAGTGCTAGAGAATCTAACTATGGCTACACCTTC,CSARESNYGYTF
TRBJ2-1,NA,TRBV14,many,TGTGCCAGCAGCCCATACCCGGATAGCAGACCCCTACGGGATGAGCAGTTCTTC,CASSPYPDSRPLRDEQFF
TRBJ2-6,NA,TRBV6-1,NA,TGTGCCAGCAGTGAACCCGGGATGGGGGCCAACGTCCTGACTTTC,CASSEPGMGANVLTF
TRBJ2-5,NA,TRBV11-2,many,TGTGCCAGCAGGCAGGGGCGGGGTGGAAGGGGAGAGACCCAGTACTTC,CASRQGRGGRGETQYF
TRBJ1-2,TRBD1,TRBV7-8,many,TGTGCCAGCAGCTTAGATGGGACAGGGGGCCTAGTCTCTGGCTACACCTTC,CASSLDGTGGLVSGYTF
TRBJ2-5,NA,TRBV7-3,many,TGTGCCAGCAGCTTCCTTGGGCGGACCCAAGAGACCCAGTACTTC,CASSFLGRTQETQYF
TRBJ2-2,NA,TRBV5-4,NA,TGTGCCAGCAGCTCGGGGCTGGCGGCGAACACCGGGGAGCTGTTTTTT,CASSSGLAANTGELFF
TRBJ2-7,TRBD2,TRBV7-2,many,TGTGCCAGCAGCTTAGCCACGACTAGCGTATACTACGAGCAGTACTTC,CASSLATTSVYYEQYF
TRBJ1-3,NA,TRBV20-1,many,TGCAGTGCTAGAGATGGTTCCCCCTCTGGAAACACCATATATTTT,CSARDGSPSGNTIYF
TRBJ2-3,NA,TRBV5-4,few,TGTGCCAGCAGCTACAACAGGGCTCTCACACCCACAGATACGCAGTATTTT,CASSYNRALTPTDTQYF